What follows are 13 T cell receptor beta chains derived from one specimen sequenced in a study of beta chain features in type 1 diabetes. Since all of the isolated RNA was reverse transcribed, expressed TCRB transcripts were what got sequenced. The data were produced by immunoSEQ multiplex PCR, yet TCRdb's version contains in-frame clones alone and is incomplete. The repertoire holds 150,000 or so clones, with approximately 9% as singletons. The source material was central memory CD4+ T cells from blood. These receptors were obtained from a young woman in good health.

The V and J genes are TRBV7-9 and TRBJ2-2; D is perhaps TRBD2 (6 bases). This CDR3 spans 17 amino acids. Trimming stripped 6 bases from V and 0 bases from J, with 17 bases between. The germline V gene encodes CDR1 SEHNR and CDR2 FQNEAQ (reference sequence). In DNA form, the CDR3 reads TGTGCCAGCAGGATCCGGAGTCTAGCGACGAACACCGGGGAGCTGTTTTTT. Its translation: CASRIRSLATNTGELFF.

Only a few counts were recorded for this clone. V and J are TRBV6-6 and TRBJ2-3; no reliable D call. V shed 0 bases and J shed 0 bases, with 10 bases lying between them. The CDR3 is 16 amino acids. Germline CDR1 reads MNHNY; CDR2 reads SVGAGI (reference sequence). The CDR3 region is CASSYSIGSSTDTQYF. The CDR3, as DNA: TGTGCCAGCAGTTACTCGATTGGCTCTAGCACAGATACGCAGTATTTT.

This clone was seen only a few times. This chain connects TRBV7-8 to TRBJ2-6; D gene uncertain. With 4 bases removed from V and 4 bases from J, the gap between germline ends came to 8 bases. The CDR3 contains 14 residues. Germline V gives CDR1 SGHVS, CDR2 FQNEAQ. The CDR3 DNA reads TGTGCCAGCAGCTCTAGAATAGGGGCCAACGTCCTGACTTTC. This sequence encodes CASSSRIGANVLTF.

The V and J genes are TRBV9 and TRBJ2-5; 9 bases agree with TRBD2. With 2 bases clipped from V and 7 bases from J, the junction kept 9 bases outside the gene matches. Germline V gene sequence: CDR1 SGDLS, CDR2 YYNGEE. The CDR3 spans 15 residues. The CDR3 DNA reads TGTGCCAGCAGCGTCAGTAGCGGGGGCGGAGGGACCCAGTACTTC. It is translated as CASSVSSGGGGTQYF.

CDR3 in DNA: TGTGCCAGCAGCTTAGATCTAGTCCGCACAGATACGCAGTATTTT. Amino acids: CASSLDLVRTDTQYF. The rearrangement joins TRBV7-9 to TRBJ2-3; D uncertain. The length of the CDR3 is 15 residues. Trimming took off 1 base at V and 1 base at J, with 9 bases between the two ends. Germline V gene data show CDR1 as SEHNR and CDR2 as FQNEAQ (reference sequence).

This clone was found a few times. The V and J genes are TRBV5-1 and TRBJ2-1, with a weak D call TRBD1 (6 bases). V was shortened by 6 bases and J by 0 bases, with 10 bases between the two germline ends. Germline-derived CDR1 and CDR2 are SGHRS and YFSETQ. This CDR3 has 14 amino acids. In nucleotides, the CDR3 is TGCGCCAGCATGGGGGCCACCTCCTACAATGAGCAGTTCTTC. Its protein is CASMGATSYNEQFF.

This clone was found a few times. The chain is built from TRBV11-2 and TRBJ2-1, with TRBD1 identical over 9 bases. The CDR3 contains 15 residues. The germline V gene has CDR1 SGHAT and CDR2 FQNNGV. The junction had 11 bases not matched to a gene; V was cut back by 5 bases and J by 9 bases. CDR3: CASSQGWTGDSEQFF. Here the CDR3 DNA reads TGTGCCAGCAGCCAAGGTTGGACAGGGGACAGTGAGCAGTTCTTC.

This clone was seen only a few times. V gene TRBV14 combines with J gene TRBJ1-2; tentatively, D is TRBD1 (6 bases). The CDR3 covers 16 residues. The V end lost 2 bases, the J end lost 6 bases, and 19 bases lay between the germline ends. Germline V gives CDR1 SGHDN, CDR2 FVKESK. DNA of the CDR3: TGTGCCAGCAGCCAACGGCCACAAGGGGGATTGGATGGCTACACCTTC. It specifies CASSQRPQGGLDGYTF.

The genes are TRBV28 and TRBJ1-5; possible D gene TRBD1, 6 bases. Trimming took off 7 bases at V and 2 bases at J, with 18 bases between the two ends. The CDR3 has 16 amino acids. The germline CDR1 and CDR2 sequences are MDHEN and SYDVKM. As DNA, the CDR3 is TGTGCCAGCATTACTCCAGGGACAATGGGCAATCAGCCCCAGCATTTT. This codes for CASITPGTMGNQPQHF.

The genes are TRBV18 and TRBJ2-3; 11 bases line up with TRBD2. Germline CDR1 is KGHSH and CDR2 is LQKENI. The CDR3 is 15 residues long. Trimming removed 3 bases from V and 4 bases from J; junction bases left unmatched: 3. The CDR3 nucleotides read TGTGCCAGCTCACCCGGGACTAGCGGCTCAGATACGCAGTATTTT. It is translated as CASSPGTSGSDTQYF. Using reference TRBV18 and TRBJ2-3 for the parts outside the CDR3, the full variable domain is NAGVMQNPRHLVRRRGQEARLRCSPMKGHSHVYWYRQLPEEGLKFMVYLQKENIIDESGMPKERFSAEFPKEGPSILRIQQVVRGDSAAYFCASSPGTSGSDTQYFGPGTRLTVL.

This clone was picked up a small number of times. The chain has TRBV5-1 and TRBJ2-7, with a possible D match to TRBD1 (6 bases). The CDR3 has 13 residues. Germline loops: CDR1 SGHRS, CDR2 YFSETQ. V was cut by 7 bases and J by 4 bases, with 15 bases left in between. This chain's CDR3 is CASGSITGYEQYF. CDR3 nucleotide sequence: TGCGCCAGCGGCTCCATCACAGGGTACGAGCAGTACTTC.

The sample holds a few counts of this clone. V and J are TRBV30 and TRBJ2-1, with TRBD1 matching 10 bases. In germline, CDR1 is GTSNPN, CDR2 SVGIG (reference sequence). With 4 bases clipped from V and 2 bases from J, the junction kept 8 bases outside the gene matches. The CDR3 runs to 16 residues. The CDR3 sequence is CAWNQPGTGAYNEQFF. The CDR3 bases are TGTGCCTGGAACCAGCCCGGGACAGGGGCCTACAATGAGCAGTTCTTC.

CDR3: CAISGQEKNTEAFF. In DNA form, the CDR3 reads TGTGCCATCAGTGGACAGGAGAAGAACACTGAAGCTTTCTTT. The chain has TRBV10-3 and TRBJ1-1; a weak D match, TRBD1 (6 bases). Trimming took off 4 bases at V and 1 base at J, with 10 bases between the two ends. The length of the CDR3 is 14 residues. CDR1 ENHRY and CDR2 SYGVKD come from the germline V gene.